This T cell receptor (beta chain) is from a study of CD8+CD57+ T cells in acquired aplastic anemia. Overall study context: Sorted CD4+ and CD8+ cells yielded roughly 3 ug of DNA on average. Notes on the study in general: Patients and controls were not found to differ significantly in CD8+ Simpson's diversity. Some 28 CD8+ CDR3 sequences occurred in both the patients and the controls.

This clonotype has just a few counts. The antigen remains undetermined. V lost 8 bases and J lost 5, with 21 bases in between. The CDR3 contains 15 residues. The germline V gene has CDR1 ENHRY and CDR2 SYGVKD. The authors sequenced patients whose flow cytometry had shown CD8+CD57+ cell expansion. The enrolled patients all had severe acquired aplastic anemia. Template material for TCR beta VDJ and CDR3 profiling consisted of genomic DNA. TCRdb ran MiXCR on the reads and lists one entry per CDR3 protein. The table records about 160,000 distinct CDR3 sequences, 48% of them present only once. This chain joins TRBV10-3 and TRBJ1-1, with a tentative D call TRBD1 (5 bases). The sequenced material came from sorted CD4+, CD8+, or CD8+CD57+ T cells (not recorded which) from PBMCs. The TCR originated in a human donor with aplastic anemia. This chain's CDR3 is CAISQGGTRRTEAFF. For the CDR3, the DNA is TGTGCCATCTCCCAGGGAGGTACAAGGCGGACTGAAGCTTTCTTT.